This record concerns one T cell receptor (beta chain) sequence. Its antigen remains unidentified. The method was immunoSEQ multiplex PCR; TCRdb's version includes in-frame clones alone and lacks a portion of them. The table has over 25,000 clones, roughly 75% seen once. This entry belongs to a study of T cells in localized non-small cell lung cancer. Whole-study results and caveats: Uninvolved adjacent lung had higher T cell clonality than tumor and all other tissues. Owing to sequencing of a solitary tumor region, heterogeneity cannot be discounted.

CDR1 is SGHRS and CDR2 is YFSETQ in the germline V gene. Trimming cost V 2 bases and J 1 base, with 6 bases left between them. The CDR3 length is 13 residues. Sequencing used peripheral blood, obtained before any cancer treatment. The V and J genes are TRBV5-1 and TRBJ1-1; D is unclear. The clonotype comes from a male donor older than 55 with stage III squamous cell lung carcinoma. The CDR3 is CASSFGENTEAFF. The CDR3 DNA reads as TGCGCCAGCAGCTTTGGGGAGAACACTGAAGCTTTCTTT.